The clone carrying this T cell receptor (beta chain) was detected only a few times. The data belong to a study of blood T cell repertoires in COVID-19. Data came from immunoSEQ multiplex PCR; TCRdb stores just in-frame clones and leaves some out. The sample yields 60,000 to 85,000 clones, around 83% seen once. The CDR3 is made up of 14 amino acids. V was pared by 7 bases and J by 4 bases, with 17 bases between. Germline V gene lookup returns CDR1 SQVTM and CDR2 ANQGSEA. The chain carries TRBV29-1 and TRBJ1-5; the D gene is possibly TRBD1 (6 bases). The sequencing input was peripheral blood. This clonotype was obtained from a man at least 80 years old with acute or convalescent COVID-19. The CDR3 DNA reads TGCAGCGCCTCCCAGGGGAGTGGAAATCAGCCCCAGCATTTT. It is translated as CSASQGSGNQPQHF.